This TCR beta chain was retrieved from a study of long-term antiretroviral therapy in people with HIV. Whole-study findings and limits: When set beside controls, HIV repertoires had CDR3 length ranges that were narrower.

About this clone itself: Its antigen remains unidentified.

A v3.0 immunoSEQ assay was performed at survey level. Sequencing set out to capture roughly 40,000-55,000 T-cell genomes per sample. The protocol was immunoSEQ multiplex PCR, while the TCRdb copy is restricted to in-frame clones and leaves out a portion. The sample has roughly 13,000 clones; about 80% are singletons. The sequencing used unsorted PBMCs, collected 1.3 years before starting antiretroviral therapy. The sequence was collected from a man in his forties with HIV.

The CDR3 nucleotides read TGTGCCAGCAGCTTCGGGCTCCGGGAACCCGAGCAGTACTTC. This gives the protein CASSFGLREPEQYF. This chain links TRBV11-2 with TRBJ2-7, with D perhaps matching TRBD2 (5 bases). The CDR3 covers 14 residues. V lost 3 bases to trimming and J lost 6 bases, with 15 bases between them. The germline CDR1 and CDR2 sequences are SGHAT and FQNNGV.